This record looks at one TCR beta chain sequence and its context. There are 14 residues in the CDR3. CDR1 MNHNY and CDR2 SVGAGI come from the germline V gene (reference sequence). J lost 7 bases, V lost 8 bases, and 9 bases had no gene match. This sample is part of a study of blood T cell repertoires in COVID-19. Background on the study: COVID-19 samples, acute and convalescent, were from the United States, Italy and Spain. PBMCs, B-cell-depleted T cells, or T cells provided the cDNA or gDNA that made up the material.

Donors of Cohort 3 who recovered were those that had two negative PCRs, clearance, or symptom resolution. Assay: immunoSEQ multiplex PCR; the TCRdb copy retains only in-frame clones and omits some. The sample records under 200,000 clones, more than 80% being singletons. The receptor comes from a man aged 45-60 years who had recovered from COVID-19. This chain joins TRBV6-6 and TRBJ1-4; 8 bases are shared with TRBD1. The sample comprised PBMCs or T cells enriched from blood (not recorded which). CDR3 in DNA: TGTGCCAGCTTTTCAGACAGGGGAGGTGAAAAACTGTTTTTT. Protein product: CASFSDRGGEKLFF.